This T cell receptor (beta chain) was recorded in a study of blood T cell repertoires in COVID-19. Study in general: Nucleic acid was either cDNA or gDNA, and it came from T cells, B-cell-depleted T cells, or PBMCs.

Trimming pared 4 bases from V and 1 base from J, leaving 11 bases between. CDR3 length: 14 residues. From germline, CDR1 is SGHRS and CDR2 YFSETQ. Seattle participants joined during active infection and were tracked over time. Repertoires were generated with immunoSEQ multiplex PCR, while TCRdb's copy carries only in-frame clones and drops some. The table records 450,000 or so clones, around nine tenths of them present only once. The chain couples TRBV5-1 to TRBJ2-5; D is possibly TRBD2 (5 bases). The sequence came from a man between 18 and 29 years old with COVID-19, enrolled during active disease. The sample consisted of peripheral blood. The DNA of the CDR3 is TGCGCCAGCAGCCCCGGAGGTGCCCAAGAGACCCAGTACTTC. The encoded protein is CASSPGGAQETQYF.